The 3 T cell receptor beta chains presented below share a single source sample, sequenced in a study of blood T cell repertoires in COVID-19. TCRdb's copy holds only in-frame clones and misses some; the assay was immunoSEQ multiplex PCR. The profile shows hundreds of thousands of clones, 75% to 90% of them singletons. The sequenced sample was peripheral blood. The receptors derive from a woman in her twenties or thirties with active or convalescent COVID-19.

This clone appeared a few times. The chain links TRBV6-1 to TRBJ1-3, with TRBD1 as a possible D gene (6 bases). CDR3 length: 17 residues. Trimming took 0 bases from V and 0 from J, leaving 12 bases between them. Germline V lookup: CDR1 MNHNS, CDR2 SASEGT. The CDR3 here is CASSEASGAISGNTIYF. In nucleotides, the CDR3 is TGTGCCAGCAGTGAAGCCTCAGGGGCTATCTCTGGAAACACCATATATTTT.

The V gene is TRBV5-6, the J gene TRBJ1-2; D call uncertain. The CDR3 runs 11 residues. Trimming removed 0 bases at V and 6 bases at J, with 3 bases between. CDR1 and CDR2 from the germline V gene are SGHDT and YYEEEE. CDR3 bases: TGTGCCAGCAGCTTGGTAGATGGCTACACCTTC. This encodes CASSLVDGYTF.

This chain connects TRBV7-9 to TRBJ1-1; D is uncertain. The V gene's germline CDR1 is SEHNR and CDR2 FQNEAQ (reference sequence). The CDR3 loop spans 14 amino acids. Trimming removed 0 bases from V and 5 bases from J, with 10 bases in between. CDR3 sequence: CASSLARGLTEAFF. The CDR3 DNA is TGTGCCAGCAGCTTAGCGCGCGGTTTAACTGAAGCTTTCTTT.